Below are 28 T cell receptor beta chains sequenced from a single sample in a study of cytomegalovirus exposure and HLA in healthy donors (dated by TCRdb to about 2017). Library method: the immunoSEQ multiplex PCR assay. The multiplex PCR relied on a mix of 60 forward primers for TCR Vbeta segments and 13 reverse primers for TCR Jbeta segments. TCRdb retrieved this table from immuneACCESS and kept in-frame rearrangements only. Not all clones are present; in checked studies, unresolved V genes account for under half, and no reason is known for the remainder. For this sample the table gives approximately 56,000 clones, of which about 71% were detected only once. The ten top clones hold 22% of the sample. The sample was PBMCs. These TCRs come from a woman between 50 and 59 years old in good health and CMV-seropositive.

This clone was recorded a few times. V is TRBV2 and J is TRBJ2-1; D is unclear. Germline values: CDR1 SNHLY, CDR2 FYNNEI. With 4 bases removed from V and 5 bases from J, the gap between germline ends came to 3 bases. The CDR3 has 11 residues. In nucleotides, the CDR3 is TGTGCCAGCAGTGCAAACAATGAGCAGTTCTTC. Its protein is CASSANNEQFF. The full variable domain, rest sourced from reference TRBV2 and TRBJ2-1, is EPEVTQTPSHQVTQMGQEVILRCVPISNHLYFYWYRQILGQKVEFLVSFYNNEISEKSEIFDDQFSVERPDGSNFTLKIRSTKLEDSAMYFCASSANNEQFFGPGTRLTVL.

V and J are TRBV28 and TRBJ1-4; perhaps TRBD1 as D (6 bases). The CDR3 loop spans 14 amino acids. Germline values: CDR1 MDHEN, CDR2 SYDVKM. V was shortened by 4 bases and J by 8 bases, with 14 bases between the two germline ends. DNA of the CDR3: TGTGCCAGCAGTTGGGACATCCAAATCGAAAAACTGTTTTTT. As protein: CASSWDIQIEKLFF.

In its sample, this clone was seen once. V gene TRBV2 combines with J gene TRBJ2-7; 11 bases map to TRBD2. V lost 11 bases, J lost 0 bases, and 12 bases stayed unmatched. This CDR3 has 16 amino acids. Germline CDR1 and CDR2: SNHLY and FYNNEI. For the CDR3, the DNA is TGTGCCGGACACGACGTTACTAGCGGGGGCTCCTACGAGCAGTACTTC. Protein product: CAGHDVTSGGSYEQYF. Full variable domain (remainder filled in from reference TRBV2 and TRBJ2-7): EPEVTQTPSHQVTQMGQEVILRCVPISNHLYFYWYRQILGQKVEFLVSFYNNEISEKSEIFDDQFSVERPDGSNFTLKIRSTKLEDSAMYFCAGHDVTSGGSYEQYFGPGTRLTVT.

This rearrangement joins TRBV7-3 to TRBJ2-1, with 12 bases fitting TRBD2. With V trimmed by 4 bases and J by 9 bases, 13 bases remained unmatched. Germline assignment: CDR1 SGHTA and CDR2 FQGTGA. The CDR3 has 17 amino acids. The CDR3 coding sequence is TGTGCCAGCAGCTCCTTTATTGGGACTAGCGGGCGAGTTGAGCAGTTCTTC. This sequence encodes CASSSFIGTSGRVEQFF.

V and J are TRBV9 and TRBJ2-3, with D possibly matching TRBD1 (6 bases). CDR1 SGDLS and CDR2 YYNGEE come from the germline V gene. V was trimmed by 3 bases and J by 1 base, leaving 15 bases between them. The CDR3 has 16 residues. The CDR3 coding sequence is TGTGCCAGCAGCGACCACAGGGAAAGGGGCACAGATACGCAGTATTTT. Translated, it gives CASSDHRERGTDTQYF.

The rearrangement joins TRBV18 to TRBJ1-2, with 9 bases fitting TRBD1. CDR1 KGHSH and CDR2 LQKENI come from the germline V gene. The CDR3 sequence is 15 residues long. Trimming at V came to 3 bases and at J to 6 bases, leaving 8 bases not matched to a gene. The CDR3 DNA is TGTGCCAGCTCACCGCGGACAGGGGCCTCCAATGGCTACACCTTC. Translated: CASSPRTGASNGYTF.

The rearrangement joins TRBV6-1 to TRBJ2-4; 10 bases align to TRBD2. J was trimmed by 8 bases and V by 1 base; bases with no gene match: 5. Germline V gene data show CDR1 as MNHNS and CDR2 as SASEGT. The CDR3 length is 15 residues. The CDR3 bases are TGTGCCAGCAGTGAAGGGCCCAGCGGGGGGGACATTCAGTACTTC. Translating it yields CASSEGPSGGDIQYF.

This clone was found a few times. The CDR3 bases are TGTGCCAGTAGTTGGGCAGCAGGAAACACCATATATTTT. It is translated as CASSWAAGNTIYF. The rearrangement joins TRBV19 to TRBJ1-3; D gene ambiguous. The V gene lost 5 bases and the J gene lost 4 bases, with 9 bases spanning the gap. Germline CDR1 and CDR2: LNHDA and SQIVND (reference sequence). The CDR3 spans 13 residues. Complete variable domain (other parts from reference TRBV19 and TRBJ1-3): DGGITQSPKYLFRKEGQNVTLSCEQNLNHDAMYWYRQDPGQGLRLIYYSQIVNDFQKGDIAEGYSVSREKKESFPLTVTSAQKNPTAFYLCASSWAAGNTIYFGEGSWLTVV.

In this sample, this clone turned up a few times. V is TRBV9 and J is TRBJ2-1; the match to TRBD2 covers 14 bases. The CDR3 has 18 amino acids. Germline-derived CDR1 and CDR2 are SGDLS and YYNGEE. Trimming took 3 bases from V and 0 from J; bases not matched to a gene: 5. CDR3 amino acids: CASSAGTSGGSSYNEQFF. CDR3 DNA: TGTGCCAGCAGCGCCGGGACTAGCGGGGGAAGCTCCTACAATGAGCAGTTCTTC.

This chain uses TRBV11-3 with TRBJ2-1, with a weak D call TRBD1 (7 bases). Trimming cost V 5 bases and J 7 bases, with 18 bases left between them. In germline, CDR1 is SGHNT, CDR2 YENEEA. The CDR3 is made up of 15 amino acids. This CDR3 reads CASSPGGTRFNEQFF. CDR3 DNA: TGTGCCAGCAGCCCAGGGGGGACGCGTTTTAATGAGCAGTTCTTC.

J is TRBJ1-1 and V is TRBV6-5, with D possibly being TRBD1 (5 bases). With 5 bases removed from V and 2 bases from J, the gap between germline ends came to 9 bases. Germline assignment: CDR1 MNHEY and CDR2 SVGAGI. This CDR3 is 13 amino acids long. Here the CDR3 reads CASSRQRNTEAFF. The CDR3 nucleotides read TGTGCCAGCAGTCGACAGAGAAACACTGAAGCTTTCTTT.

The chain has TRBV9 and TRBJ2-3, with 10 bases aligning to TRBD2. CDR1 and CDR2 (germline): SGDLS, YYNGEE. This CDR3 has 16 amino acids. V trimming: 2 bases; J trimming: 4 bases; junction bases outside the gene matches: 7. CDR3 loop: CASSVTRLAGSDTQYF. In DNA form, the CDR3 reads TGTGCCAGCAGCGTTACTAGACTAGCGGGCTCAGATACGCAGTATTTT.

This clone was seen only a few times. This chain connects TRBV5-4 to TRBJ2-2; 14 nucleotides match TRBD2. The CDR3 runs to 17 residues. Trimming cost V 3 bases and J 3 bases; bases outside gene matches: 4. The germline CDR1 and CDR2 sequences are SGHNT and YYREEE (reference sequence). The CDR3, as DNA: TGTGCCAGCAGCTCAGGACTAGCGGGAGGCCACACCGGGGAGCTGTTTTTT. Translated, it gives CASSSGLAGGHTGELFF.

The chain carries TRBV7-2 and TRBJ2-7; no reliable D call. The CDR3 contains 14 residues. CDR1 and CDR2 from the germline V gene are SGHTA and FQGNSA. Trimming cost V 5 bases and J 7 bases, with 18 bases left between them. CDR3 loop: CASSRTSRVLEQYF. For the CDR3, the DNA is TGTGCCAGCAGCCGTACCTCCCGAGTCCTGGAGCAGTACTTC.

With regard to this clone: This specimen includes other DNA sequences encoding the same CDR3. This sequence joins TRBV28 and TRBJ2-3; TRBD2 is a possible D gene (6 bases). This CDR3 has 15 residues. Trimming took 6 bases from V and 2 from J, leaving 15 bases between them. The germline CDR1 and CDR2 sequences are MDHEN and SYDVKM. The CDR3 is CASSVGGSFTDTQYF. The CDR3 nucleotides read TGTGCCAGCAGCGTTGGGGGGAGTTTCACAGATACGCAGTATTTT.

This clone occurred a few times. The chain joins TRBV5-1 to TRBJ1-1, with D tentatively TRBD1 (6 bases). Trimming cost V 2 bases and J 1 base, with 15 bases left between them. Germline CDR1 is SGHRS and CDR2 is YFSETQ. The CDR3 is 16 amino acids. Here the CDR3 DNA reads TGCGCCAGCAGCTTCCGACAACAGGGCAAGAACACTGAAGCTTTCTTT. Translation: CASSFRQQGKNTEAFF.

The CDR3 DNA reads as TGTGCCAGCAGCTTTGTCCAGGGGGCAACAACTAATGAAAAACTGTTTTTT. Amino acid sequence: CASSFVQGATTNEKLFF. The chain uses TRBV5-5 and TRBJ1-4; 8 bases fit TRBD1. In germline, CDR1 is SGHKS, CDR2 YYEKEE (reference sequence). CDR3 length: 17 residues. The V gene end was trimmed by 2 bases and the J gene end by 0 bases; junction bases not matched to a gene: 6.

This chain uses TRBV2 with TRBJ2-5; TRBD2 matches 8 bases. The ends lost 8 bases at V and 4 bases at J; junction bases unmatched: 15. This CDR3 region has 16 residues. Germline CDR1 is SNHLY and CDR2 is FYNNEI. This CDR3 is CASVRLATTQRETQYF. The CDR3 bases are TGTGCCAGCGTACGACTAGCGACCACACAGAGAGAGACCCAGTACTTC. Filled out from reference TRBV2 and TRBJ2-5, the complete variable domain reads EPEVTQTPSHQVTQMGQEVILRCVPISNHLYFYWYRQILGQKVEFLVSFYNNEISEKSEIFDDQFSVERPDGSNFTLKIRSTKLEDSAMYFCASVRLATTQRETQYFGPGTRLLVL.

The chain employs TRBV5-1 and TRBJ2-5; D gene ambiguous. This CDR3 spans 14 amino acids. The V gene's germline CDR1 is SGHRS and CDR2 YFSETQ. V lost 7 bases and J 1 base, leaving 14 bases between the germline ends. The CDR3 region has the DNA TGCGCCAGCTCCCCGCAGGTGGTCCAAGAGACCCAGTACTTC. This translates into CASSPQVVQETQYF.

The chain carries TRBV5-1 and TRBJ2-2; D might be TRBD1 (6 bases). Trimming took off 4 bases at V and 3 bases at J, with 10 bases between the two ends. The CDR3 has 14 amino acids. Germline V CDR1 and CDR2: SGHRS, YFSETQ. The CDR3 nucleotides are TGCGCCAGCAGCGCACAGGGTTACACCGGGGAGCTGTTTTTT. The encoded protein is CASSAQGYTGELFF.

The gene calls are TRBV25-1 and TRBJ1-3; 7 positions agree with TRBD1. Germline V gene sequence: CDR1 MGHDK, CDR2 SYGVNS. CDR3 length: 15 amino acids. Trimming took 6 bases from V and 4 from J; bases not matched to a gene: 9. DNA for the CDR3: TGTGCCAGCAGGAGTAACAGGGGAGCCGGAAACACCATATATTTT. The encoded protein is CASRSNRGAGNTIYF.

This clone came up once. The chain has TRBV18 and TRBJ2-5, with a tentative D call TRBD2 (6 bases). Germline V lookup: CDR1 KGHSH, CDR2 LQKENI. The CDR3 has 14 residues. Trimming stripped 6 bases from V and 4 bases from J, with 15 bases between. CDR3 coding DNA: TGTGCCAGCTCTCTCCGGGGACTCGGAGAGACCCAGTACTTC. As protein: CASSLRGLGETQYF. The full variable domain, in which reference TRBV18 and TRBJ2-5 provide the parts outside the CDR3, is NAGVMQNPRHLVRRRGQEARLRCSPMKGHSHVYWYRQLPEEGLKFMVYLQKENIIDESGMPKERFSAEFPKEGPSILRIQQVVRGDSAAYFCASSLRGLGETQYFGPGTRLLVL.

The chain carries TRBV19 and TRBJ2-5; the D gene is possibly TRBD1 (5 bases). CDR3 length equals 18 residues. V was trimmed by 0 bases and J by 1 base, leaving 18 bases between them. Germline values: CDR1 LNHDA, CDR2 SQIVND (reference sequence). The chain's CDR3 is CASSIDRGFLGTQETQYF. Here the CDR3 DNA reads TGTGCCAGTAGTATAGATAGGGGCTTTTTGGGCACCCAAGAGACCCAGTACTTC.

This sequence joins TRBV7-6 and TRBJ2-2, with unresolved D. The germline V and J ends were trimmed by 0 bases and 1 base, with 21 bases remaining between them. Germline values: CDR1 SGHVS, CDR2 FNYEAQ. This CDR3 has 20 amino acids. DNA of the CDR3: TGTGCCAGCAGCTTAGCGGCTGGGCTGGGTGGATTTTGGAACACCGGGGAGCTGTTTTTT. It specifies CASSLAAGLGGFWNTGELFF.

The CDR3 region is CAIRKGQGARSTGELFF. The CDR3 DNA reads TGTGCCATCAGGAAGGGACAGGGGGCGCGTAGCACCGGGGAGCTGTTTTTT. The chain recombines TRBV10-3 with TRBJ2-2; 12 bases align to TRBD1. CDR1 is ENHRY, CDR2 SYGVKD, per germline. There are 17 residues in the CDR3. With V trimmed by 6 bases and J by 4 bases, 9 bases remained unmatched.

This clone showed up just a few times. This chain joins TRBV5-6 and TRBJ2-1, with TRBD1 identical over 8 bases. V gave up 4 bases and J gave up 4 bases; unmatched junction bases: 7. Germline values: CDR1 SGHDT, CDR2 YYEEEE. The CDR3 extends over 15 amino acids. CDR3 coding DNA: TGTGCCAGCAGCGGTGGGGACAGGAATTACAATGAGCAGTTCTTC. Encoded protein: CASSGGDRNYNEQFF.

The CDR3 DNA follows: TGTGCCGCTAACAGGGGGGGCACCAATGAAAAACTGTTTTTT. Its translation: CAANRGGTNEKLFF. This chain uses TRBV28 with TRBJ1-4, with TRBD1 matching 8 bases. The CDR3 runs to 14 residues. The germline CDR1 and CDR2 sequences are MDHEN and SYDVKM. The junction had 10 bases not matched to a gene; V was cut back by 11 bases and J by 5 bases.

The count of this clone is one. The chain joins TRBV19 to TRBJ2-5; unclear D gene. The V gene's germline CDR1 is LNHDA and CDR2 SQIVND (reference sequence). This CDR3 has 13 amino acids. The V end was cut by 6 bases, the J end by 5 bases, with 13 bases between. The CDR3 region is CASSTFPSETQYF. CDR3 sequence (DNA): TGTGCCAGTAGCACTTTTCCTTCGGAGACCCAGTACTTC.